Listed here are 23 T cell receptor beta chains from one sample, sequenced in a study of PD-1 blockade in mismatch repair-deficient tumors (dated by TCRdb to about 2017). The library was generated by the immunoSEQ multiplex PCR assay. TCRdb stores this immuneACCESS table with in-frame sequences only. Part of the clones is absent; in the studies checked, under half of the shortfall reflects unresolved V genes, and no reason is known for the rest. The sample profile shows some 84,000 clones; over 70% of them were found once. Together, the top ten hold just over 2.5% of the sample. In the paper's terms, the time point label means: peripheral blood 12 weeks after first pembrolizumab dose. The starting material was peripheral blood, obtained 12 weeks after starting pembrolizumab. The receptors originated from an adult with mismatch repair-deficient cancer.

The chain links TRBV28 to TRBJ1-5; D gene uncertain. The germline V gene encodes CDR1 MDHEN and CDR2 SYDVKM. V was pared by 2 bases and J by 2 bases, with 10 bases between. The CDR3 consists of 15 residues. CDR3 bases: TGTGCCAGCAGTTTAGTAGGAGGTGGCAATCAGCCCCAGCATTTT. Translation gives CASSLVGGGNQPQHF.

This chain connects TRBV4-1 to TRBJ2-2, with a weak D call TRBD1 (5 bases). The length of the CDR3 is 15 residues. Trimming removed 1 base at V and 4 bases at J, with 10 bases between. Germline CDR1 MGHRA, CDR2 YSYEKL. In nucleotides, the CDR3 is TGCGCCAGCAGCCAAGTCGGCGACAGCACCGGGGAGCTGTTTTTT. This gives the protein CASSQVGDSTGELFF.

V is TRBV6-5 and J is TRBJ1-1, with TRBD1 identical over 10 bases. The CDR3 has 14 residues. The V and J ends lost 4 bases and 3 bases, in that order; junction bases with no gene match: 2. Germline CDR1 MNHEY, CDR2 SVGAGI. CDR3 residues: CASSSGQGDTEAFF. The CDR3 nucleotides read TGTGCCAGCAGTTCCGGACAGGGGGACACTGAAGCTTTCTTT.

The chain recombines TRBV13 with TRBJ2-1; tentatively, D is TRBD1 (5 bases). Trimming pared 1 base from V and 6 bases from J, leaving 13 bases between. The CDR3 is 15 amino acids. The V gene's germline CDR1 is PRHDT and CDR2 FYEKMQ (reference sequence). CDR3 in amino acids: CASSLEGRAINEQFF. CDR3 nucleotide sequence: TGTGCCAGCAGCTTAGAGGGCAGGGCAATCAATGAGCAGTTCTTC.

The chain employs TRBV6-1 and TRBJ2-4; TRBD2 might be the D (5 bases). Per the germline V gene, CDR1 is MNHNS and CDR2 is SASEGT. The CDR3 sequence is 15 residues long. V lost 6 bases to trimming and J lost 1 base, with 13 bases between them. For the CDR3, the DNA is TGTGCCAGCAGGGGAGCTTCAAGGGCCAAAAACATTCAGTACTTC. It yields the protein CASRGASRAKNIQYF.

The rearrangement links TRBV27 to TRBJ2-2; 10 bases are shared with TRBD2. The CDR3 has 17 residues. J gave up 0 bases and V 6 bases, and 7 bases lay outside the gene matches. CDR1 MNHEY and CDR2 SMNVEV come from the germline V gene (reference sequence). The DNA of the CDR3 is TGTGCCAGCAGGACGCTCAGCGGGGGGGCGAACACCGGGGAGCTGTTTTTT. Translation gives CASRTLSGGANTGELFF.

The rearrangement links TRBV9 to TRBJ2-2, with a possible D match to TRBD2 (6 bases). The germline gives CDR1 SGDLS, CDR2 YYNGEE. V lost 0 bases, J lost 6 bases, and 6 bases lay in between. The CDR3 runs 13 residues. CDR3: CASSVVAAGELFF. The CDR3 bases are TGTGCCAGCAGCGTAGTAGCGGCCGGGGAGCTGTTTTTT.

The chain has TRBV4-2 and TRBJ2-7, with a possible D match to TRBD2 (6 bases). Trimming took 3 bases from V and 1 from J, leaving 10 bases between them. Germline V gene lookup returns CDR1 LGHNA and CDR2 YNFKEQ. The CDR3 covers 14 residues. The CDR3 nucleotides read TGTGCCAGCAGCCAGAGCGGGTCATCCTACGAGCAGTACTTC. It codes for CASSQSGSSYEQYF.

The V gene is TRBV4-1, the J gene TRBJ2-7; TRBD1 aligns across 9 bases. V shed 1 base and J 4 bases; nucleotides not matched to a gene: 14. CDR1 and CDR2 from the germline V gene are MGHRA and YSYEKL. This CDR3 is 18 amino acids long. The CDR3 coding sequence is TGCGCCAGCAGCCAAGTTTACCTAGGACAGGGGAACCGATACGAGCAGTACTTC. It is translated as CASSQVYLGQGNRYEQYF.

V is TRBV27 and J is TRBJ2-2; D is possibly TRBD1 (6 bases). CDR1 is MNHEY, CDR2 SMNVEV, per germline (reference sequence). This CDR3 has 15 amino acids. Trimming left V 4 bases short and J 1 base short, with 10 bases between. CDR3 in amino acids: CASSYQTGNTGELFF. Written as DNA, the CDR3 is TGTGCCAGCAGTTATCAGACAGGGAACACCGGGGAGCTGTTTTTT.

The chain joins TRBV27 to TRBJ2-3, with 9 nucleotides matching TRBD2. The CDR3 extends over 16 amino acids. J gave up 1 base and V 0 bases, and 2 bases lay outside the gene matches. Per germline, CDR1 MNHEY and CDR2 SMNVEV (reference sequence). CDR3: CASSLSWTSGTDTQYF. The CDR3 DNA sequence: TGTGCCAGCAGTTTATCGTGGACTAGCGGCACAGATACGCAGTATTTT.

The chain couples TRBV7-8 to TRBJ1-2, with 9 bases lining up with TRBD1. Germline V gene data show CDR1 as SGHVS and CDR2 as FQNEAQ. After removal of 6 bases from V and 2 bases from J, the junction contained 10 bases not matched to a gene. The CDR3 is made up of 16 amino acids. CDR3 residues: CASSSRDRASNYGYTF. The CDR3 nucleotides are TGTGCCAGCAGTTCCCGGGACAGGGCTTCCAACTATGGCTACACCTTC.

The chain employs TRBV7-2 and TRBJ2-4, with 7 bases aligning to TRBD1. The J segment lost 12 bases and the V segment lost 4 bases, leaving 6 bases of the junction unmatched. Germline V gives CDR1 SGHTA, CDR2 FQGNSA. The length of the CDR3 is 12 residues. The CDR3 DNA reads TGTGCCAGCAGCTCGACCGGGACAGCTCAGTACTTC. It yields the protein CASSSTGTAQYF.

The chain joins TRBV7-3 to TRBJ2-3, with a possible D match to TRBD2 (5 bases). CDR1 SGHTA and CDR2 FQGTGA come from the germline V gene. This CDR3 contains 13 residues. V was shortened by 1 base and J by 4 bases, with 6 bases between the two germline ends. CDR3 residues: CASSLSSADTQYF. The DNA of the CDR3 is TGTGCCAGCAGCTTAAGTAGCGCAGATACGCAGTATTTT.

The gene calls are TRBV7-9 and TRBJ1-1; D gene unclear. V was trimmed by 1 base and J by 8 bases, leaving 8 bases between them. CDR3 length equals 12 residues. Germline CDR1 is SEHNR and CDR2 is FQNEAQ (reference sequence). CDR3 region: CASSLGPKEAFF. CDR3 coding DNA: TGTGCCAGCAGCTTAGGCCCGAAGGAAGCTTTCTTT.

V usage is TRBV7-9 and J usage is TRBJ2-1, with TRBD2 matching 8 bases. The germline gives CDR1 SEHNR, CDR2 FQNEAQ (reference sequence). The ends lost 5 bases at V and 6 bases at J; junction bases unmatched: 9. This CDR3 has 15 residues. CDR3 protein: CASSRSGSNANEQFF. CDR3 coding DNA: TGTGCCAGCAGCCGAAGCGGGAGTAATGCCAATGAGCAGTTCTTC.

In this sample, this clone turned up a few times. The chain joins TRBV19 to TRBJ2-5, with D perhaps being TRBD1 or TRBD2 (5 bases each). The germline gives CDR1 LNHDA, CDR2 SQIVND (reference sequence). V lost 8 bases to trimming and J lost 5 bases, with 15 bases between them. CDR3 length: 13 residues. CDR3 residues: CASWGSRAETQYF. The CDR3 DNA sequence: TGTGCCAGTTGGGGGAGCCGGGCGGAGACCCAGTACTTC. Drawing the rest from reference TRBV19 and TRBJ2-5, the complete variable domain is DGGITQSPKYLFRKEGQNVTLSCEQNLNHDAMYWYRQDPGQGLRLIYYSQIVNDFQKGDIAEGYSVSREKKESFPLTVTSAQKNPTAFYLCASWGSRAETQYFGPGTRLLVL.

This clone showed up many times. V and J are TRBV11-3 and TRBJ2-5; 10 bases are shared with TRBD2. V lost 2 bases to trimming and J lost 4 bases; unmatched junction nucleotides: 7. Germline V CDR1 and CDR2: SGHNT, YENEEA. This CDR3 has 16 residues. The CDR3 here is CASSLRSSGSTETQYF. Written as DNA, the CDR3 is TGTGCCAGCAGCTTAAGGTCTAGCGGGAGTACAGAGACCCAGTACTTC. The full variable domain, completed using reference TRBV11-3 and TRBJ2-5, is EAGVVQSPRYKIIEKKQPVAFWCNPISGHNTLYWYLQNLGQGPELLIRYENEEAVDDSQLPKDRFSAERLKGVDSTLKIQPAELGDSAVYLCASSLRSSGSTETQYFGPGTRLLVL.

This clone was recorded once. The gene calls are TRBV18 and TRBJ2-1; maybe TRBD2 (6 bases). Trimming took 3 bases from V and 2 from J, leaving 14 bases between them. The CDR3 consists of 16 residues. Germline CDR1 and CDR2: KGHSH and LQKENI. The DNA for the CDR3 is TGTGCCAGCTCACCCAATTGGGCGGGAACCTACAATGAGCAGTTCTTC. Encoded protein: CASSPNWAGTYNEQFF.

The chain uses TRBV7-3 and TRBJ2-2, with D possibly called TRBD1 or TRBD2 (5 bases each). V lost 3 bases and J 6 bases, leaving 20 bases between the germline ends. Germline assignment: CDR1 SGHTA and CDR2 FQGTGA. The CDR3 length is 17 residues. CDR3 amino acids: CASSLYPGRTNSGELFF. In DNA form, the CDR3 reads TGTGCCAGCAGCTTGTACCCGGGACGAACAAACTCCGGGGAGCTGTTTTTT.

The V and J genes are TRBV6-1 and TRBJ1-5; D not certain. The V and J ends lost 0 bases and 7 bases respectively, with 7 bases between them. Germline assignment: CDR1 MNHNS and CDR2 SASEGT. CDR3 length: 13 amino acids. CDR3 in amino acids: CASSEAPFQPQHF. The CDR3 bases are TGTGCCAGCAGTGAAGCCCCCTTCCAGCCCCAGCATTTT.

The chain combines TRBV6-5 with TRBJ1-1; no definite D call. This CDR3 contains 14 residues. Trimming shortened V by 4 bases and J by 1 base, and 10 bases separated the two germline ends. Germline-derived CDR1 and CDR2 are MNHEY and SVGAGI. The CDR3 nucleotides are TGTGCCAGCAGTTTAAACGGGGAGAACACTGAAGCTTTCTTT. This encodes CASSLNGENTEAFF.

The chain carries TRBV5-1 and TRBJ1-2; no firm D call. The germline V gene has CDR1 SGHRS and CDR2 YFSETQ. The V end was cut by 5 bases, the J end by 2 bases, with 16 bases between. This CDR3 comprises 15 residues. The CDR3 DNA follows: TGCGCCAGCAGTCCCGGCCCAGGACGGAACTATGGCTACACCTTC. Its translation: CASSPGPGRNYGYTF.